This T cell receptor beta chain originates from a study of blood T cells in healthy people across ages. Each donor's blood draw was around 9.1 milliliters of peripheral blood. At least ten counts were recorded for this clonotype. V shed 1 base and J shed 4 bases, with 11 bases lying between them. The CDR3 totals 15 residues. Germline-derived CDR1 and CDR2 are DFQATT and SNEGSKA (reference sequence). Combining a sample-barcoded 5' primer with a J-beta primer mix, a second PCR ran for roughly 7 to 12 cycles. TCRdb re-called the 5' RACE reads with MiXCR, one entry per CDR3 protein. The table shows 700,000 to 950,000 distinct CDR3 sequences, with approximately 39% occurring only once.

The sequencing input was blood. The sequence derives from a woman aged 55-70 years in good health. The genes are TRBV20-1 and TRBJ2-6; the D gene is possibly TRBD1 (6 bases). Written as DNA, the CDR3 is TGCAGTGCTAGAGCAGGGGTTTCAGGGGCCAACGTCCTGACTTTC. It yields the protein CSARAGVSGANVLTF.